Presented here are 32 T cell receptor beta chains from one specimen sequenced in a study of cytomegalovirus exposure and HLA in healthy donors. Vbeta (60) and Jbeta (13) primers were used in the PCR. Repertoires were generated with immunoSEQ multiplex PCR, while TCRdb's copy carries only in-frame clones and drops some. The repertoire holds around 200,000 clones, with 83% as singletons. The sequencing input was PBMCs. The source of these receptors is a girl aged 5-17 years in good health and CMV-seronegative.

The chain uses TRBV18 and TRBJ2-4; 7 positions match TRBD1. This CDR3 has 13 residues. V lost 5 bases and J lost 5; bases outside the gene matches: 3. Germline V gene data show CDR1 as KGHSH and CDR2 as LQKENI. In DNA form, the CDR3 reads TGTGCCAGCTCAACCGGGACAGAAAACATTCAGTACTTC. Its protein product is CASSTGTENIQYF. Looking up the rest from reference TRBV18 and TRBJ2-4 gives the full variable domain: NAGVMQNPRHLVRRRGQEARLRCSPMKGHSHVYWYRQLPEEGLKFMVYLQKENIIDESGMPKERFSAEFPKEGPSILRIQQVVRGDSAAYFCASSTGTENIQYFGAGTRLSVL.

The chain links TRBV15 to TRBJ2-1; 7 nucleotides align to TRBD1. Per germline, CDR1 LNHNV and CDR2 YYDKDF (reference sequence). The CDR3 length is 16 residues. Losses at the gene ends were 0 bases for V and 0 bases for J; bases not matched to a gene: 2. CDR3 DNA sequence: TGTGCCACCAGCAGAGAGACAGGGTTCTCCTACAATGAGCAGTTCTTC. Translated: CATSRETGFSYNEQFF. The variable domain in full, completed from reference TRBV15 and TRBJ2-1, reads DAMVIQNPRYQVTQFGKPVTLSCSQTLNHNVMYWYQQKSSQAPKLLFHYYDKDFNNEADTPDNFQSRRPNTSFCFLDIRSPGLGDTAMYLCATSRETGFSYNEQFFGPGTRLTVL.

The V gene is TRBV25-1, the J gene TRBJ2-3; TRBD2 matches at 13 bases. Germline V lookup: CDR1 MGHDK, CDR2 SYGVNS. The CDR3 consists of 17 residues. J lost 3 bases, V lost 4 bases, and 7 bases had no gene match. The CDR3, as DNA: TGTGCCAGCAGTGCAACTAGCGGGGGGGCGGGTACAGATACGCAGTATTTT. Translating gives CASSATSGGAGTDTQYF.

The genes are TRBV7-9 and TRBJ1-5; D is undetermined. V dropped 1 base and J dropped 4 bases, with 14 bases sitting between them. This CDR3 has 16 amino acids. Germline loops: CDR1 SEHNR, CDR2 FQNEAQ (reference sequence). The CDR3 loop reads CASSLETGMGNQPQHF. The CDR3 DNA reads TGTGCCAGCAGCTTAGAAACGGGAATGGGTAATCAGCCCCAGCATTTT.

The chain recombines TRBV5-5 with TRBJ2-7; 9 bases agree with TRBD1. Per the germline V gene, CDR1 is SGHKS and CDR2 is YYEKEE (reference sequence). Trimming cost V 5 bases and J 0 bases; bases outside gene matches: 3. This CDR3 spans 14 amino acids. The CDR3 DNA reads TGTGCCAGCAGTGACAGGGGGAGCTCCTACGAGCAGTACTTC. Translated: CASSDRGSSYEQYF.

The gene calls are TRBV15 and TRBJ2-1; TRBD1 agrees at 7 bases. Per the germline V gene, CDR1 is LNHNV and CDR2 is YYDKDF (reference sequence). This CDR3 spans 11 amino acids. V lost 2 bases and J lost 12; bases outside the gene matches: 1. CDR3 sequence: CATSRRQGQFF. In DNA, the CDR3 is TGTGCCACCAGCAGACGACAGGGGCAGTTCTTC.

The chain couples TRBV7-2 to TRBJ2-7; no clear D gene. This CDR3 has 15 amino acids. Germline V lookup: CDR1 SGHTA, CDR2 FQGNSA. V dropped 4 bases and J dropped 4 bases, with 17 bases sitting between them. The CDR3 here is CASSSTPGSGYEQYF. The DNA for the CDR3 is TGTGCCAGCAGCTCCACCCCCGGCTCAGGTTACGAGCAGTACTTC.

The V call is TRBV27, the J call TRBJ1-4; D is undetermined. V shed 2 bases and J shed 2 bases, with 6 bases lying between them. Germline V CDR1 and CDR2: MNHEY, SMNVEV (reference sequence). The CDR3 contains 14 residues. CDR3 DNA sequence: TGTGCCAGCAGTTTAACACCCACTAATGAAAAACTGTTTTTT. It yields the protein CASSLTPTNEKLFF.

The rearrangement uses TRBV27 and TRBJ1-1, with a possible D match to TRBD1 (5 bases). The CDR3 is 15 residues long. Germline V gene data show CDR1 as MNHEY and CDR2 as SMNVEV (reference sequence). Trimming left V 6 bases short and J 0 bases short, with 14 bases between. CDR3 nucleotide sequence: TGTGCCAGCAGCTCCCTCCAACAGGTGAACACTGAAGCTTTCTTT. Its translation is CASSSLQQVNTEAFF.

The CDR3 loop reads CASSLFARGYGYTF. The CDR3 nucleotides read TGTGCCAGCAGTTTATTCGCCAGGGGATATGGCTACACCTTC. This chain links TRBV28 with TRBJ1-2; possible D gene TRBD1, 6 bases. Trimming took 1 base from V and 5 from J, leaving 11 bases between them. This CDR3 has 14 residues. Germline assignment: CDR1 MDHEN and CDR2 SYDVKM.

The J gene is TRBJ2-1, the V gene TRBV4-3; 11 nucleotides line up with TRBD2. Germline loops: CDR1 LGHNA, CDR2 YSLEER. The CDR3 runs to 16 residues. Trimming cost V 2 bases and J 7 bases; bases outside gene matches: 7. CDR3: CASSQSLAGGINEQFF. Written as DNA, the CDR3 is TGCGCCAGCAGCCAATCCTTAGCGGGGGGGATAAATGAGCAGTTCTTC.

Points on this clone: At one boundary the junction diverges from the germline segment, which might be a read error. The chain carries TRBV19 and TRBJ1-1, with TRBD1 matching 9 bases. The germline V gene encodes CDR1 LNHDA and CDR2 SQIVND (reference sequence). This CDR3 comprises 15 residues. The chain's CDR3 is CASSIRQGVKTEAFF. The CDR3 DNA reads as TGTGCCAGTAGTATAAGACAGGGGGTGAAAACTGAAGCTTTCTTT.

This chain connects TRBV7-2 to TRBJ1-4; D ambiguous. The CDR3 contains 17 residues. CDR1 and CDR2 from the germline V gene are SGHTA and FQGNSA. Trimming left V 2 bases short and J 6 bases short, with 19 bases between. CDR3 DNA sequence: TGTGCCAGCAGCTTATCACTTTCCAGGCTCGTCGATGAAAAACTGTTTTTT. This translates into CASSLSLSRLVDEKLFF.

This clone was detected only once. J is TRBJ1-5 and V is TRBV7-6; 9 bases fit TRBD1. Germline loops: CDR1 SGHVS, CDR2 FNYEAQ. Unmatched junction bases numbered 5, after V lost 5 bases and J lost 0 bases. The CDR3 extends over 16 amino acids. The chain's CDR3 is CASSPGQGYSNQPQHF. The CDR3 DNA reads TGTGCCAGCAGCCCGGGACAGGGTTATAGCAATCAGCCCCAGCATTTT. The full variable domain, rest sourced from reference TRBV7-6 and TRBJ1-5, is GAGVSQSPRYKVTKRGQDVALRCDPISGHVSLYWYRQALGQGPEFLTYFNYEAQQDKSGLPNDRFSAERPEGSISTLTIQRTEQRDSAMYRCASSPGQGYSNQPQHFGDGTRLSIL.

This clone occurred once. V and J are TRBV14 and TRBJ1-5; 7 nucleotides match TRBD1. The germline V gene encodes CDR1 SGHDN and CDR2 FVKESK. The CDR3 runs 14 residues. The trim removed 4 bases at V and 10 bases at J, leaving 10 bases unmatched. The CDR3 loop is CASSLPRDSPPQHF. In nucleotides, the CDR3 is TGTGCCAGCAGCCTACCCCGGGACAGTCCTCCCCAGCATTTT.

The gene calls are TRBV9 and TRBJ1-2; D may be TRBD1 (5 bases). Germline values: CDR1 SGDLS, CDR2 YYNGEE. V lost 4 bases to trimming and J lost 4 bases, with 29 bases between them. This CDR3 comprises 19 residues. CDR3 coding DNA: TGTGCCAGCAGCCCTAAAGGGAGGGACCACCCATCCCTTGCCTATGGCTACACCTTC. Amino acids: CASSPKGRDHPSLAYGYTF.

The V and J genes are TRBV30 and TRBJ2-7, with 8 bases lining up with TRBD1. Looked up from germline, CDR1 is GTSNPN and CDR2 is SVGIG (reference sequence). V lost 0 bases to trimming and J lost 7 bases; unmatched junction nucleotides: 8. The CDR3 is 14 residues long. CDR3 amino acids: CAWSVDRGGREQYF. CDR3 nucleotides: TGTGCCTGGAGTGTAGACAGGGGCGGTCGGGAGCAGTACTTC. The entire variable domain, with the rest obtained from reference TRBV30 and TRBJ2-7, is as follows: SQTIHQWPATLVQPVGSPLSLECTVEGTSNPNLYWYRQAAGRGLQLLFYSVGIGQISSEVPQNLSASRPQDRQFILSSKKLLLSDSGFYLCAWSVDRGGREQYFGPGTRLTVT.

The V gene is TRBV6-5, the J gene TRBJ1-5; weak D call: TRBD1 (5 bases). CDR3 length: 13 residues. The germline gives CDR1 MNHEY, CDR2 SVGAGI. Trimming took 6 bases from V and 5 from J, leaving 11 bases between them. DNA of the CDR3: TGTGCCAGCAGACGGCGGGGGGATCAGCCCCAGCATTTT. It translates to CASRRRGDQPQHF.

The genes are TRBV28 and TRBJ2-1, with a weak D call TRBD1 (5 bases). V was clipped by 5 bases and J by 3 bases, with 14 bases between them. Germline V gene sequence: CDR1 MDHEN, CDR2 SYDVKM. The CDR3 loop spans 15 amino acids. The CDR3: CASSEISGNYNEQFF. The CDR3, as DNA: TGTGCCAGCAGTGAAATCTCAGGGAACTACAATGAGCAGTTCTTC.

The chain employs TRBV2 and TRBJ2-2; TRBD1 matches 9 bases. CDR3 size: 15 residues. V lost 8 bases, J lost 5 bases, and 9 bases stayed unmatched. CDR1 is SNHLY and CDR2 is FYNNEI in the germline V gene. The CDR3 sequence: CASGTGPLGTGELFF. The CDR3 region has the DNA TGTGCCAGCGGGACAGGGCCCCTCGGGACCGGGGAGCTGTTTTTT. Complete variable domain (other parts from reference TRBV2 and TRBJ2-2): EPEVTQTPSHQVTQMGQEVILRCVPISNHLYFYWYRQILGQKVEFLVSFYNNEISEKSEIFDDQFSVERPDGSNFTLKIRSTKLEDSAMYFCASGTGPLGTGELFFGEGSRLTVL.

The chain uses TRBV18 and TRBJ2-6; 7 bases are a match to TRBD1. V was clipped by 4 bases and J by 1 base; unmatched bases: 13. The CDR3 sequence is 19 residues long. Looked up from germline, CDR1 is KGHSH and CDR2 is LQKENI. The CDR3: CASSQYPGDSISGANVLTF. CDR3 coding DNA: TGTGCCAGCTCACAATATCCCGGGGACAGTATATCTGGGGCCAACGTCCTGACTTTC. The full variable domain, its missing parts supplied by reference TRBV18 and TRBJ2-6, is NAGVMQNPRHLVRRRGQEARLRCSPMKGHSHVYWYRQLPEEGLKFMVYLQKENIIDESGMPKERFSAEFPKEGPSILRIQQVVRGDSAAYFCASSQYPGDSISGANVLTFGAGSRLTVL.

The chain carries TRBV28 and TRBJ1-1; 8 bases fit TRBD1. CDR3 length equals 16 residues. The germline V gene has CDR1 MDHEN and CDR2 SYDVKM. The J segment lost 1 base and the V segment lost 3 bases, leaving 7 bases of the junction unmatched. Here the CDR3 DNA reads TGTGCCAGCAGTTTCCCGCTCGACAGGGGGAACACTGAAGCTTTCTTT. Encoded protein: CASSFPLDRGNTEAFF.

The CDR3: CASSWGQGGMVYGYTF. CDR3 nucleotides: TGTGCCAGCAGCTGGGGACAGGGAGGAATGGTCTATGGCTACACCTTC. The chain is built from TRBV5-5 and TRBJ1-2, with 9 positions matching TRBD1. CDR1 and CDR2 from the germline V gene are SGHKS and YYEKEE (reference sequence). V lost 3 bases and J lost 4; bases outside the gene matches: 10. This CDR3 contains 16 residues.

The chain employs TRBV19 and TRBJ2-2; D is possibly TRBD1 (6 bases). V shed 3 bases and J shed 6 bases, with 8 bases lying between them. Per the germline V gene, CDR1 is LNHDA and CDR2 is SQIVND (reference sequence). The CDR3 has 13 residues. CDR3: CASSMGAAGELFF. The CDR3 nucleotides read TGTGCCAGTAGTATGGGGGCAGCCGGGGAGCTGTTTTTT. Based on the CDR3 plus reference TRBV19 and TRBJ2-2, the full variable domain is DGGITQSPKYLFRKEGQNVTLSCEQNLNHDAMYWYRQDPGQGLRLIYYSQIVNDFQKGDIAEGYSVSREKKESFPLTVTSAQKNPTAFYLCASSMGAAGELFFGEGSRLTVL.

J is TRBJ2-2 and V is TRBV4-1, with TRBD2 matching over 15 bases. Germline values: CDR1 MGHRA, CDR2 YSYEKL. The CDR3 covers 16 residues. V gave up 4 bases and J gave up 6 bases; unmatched junction bases: 3. CDR3 protein: CASSLGLAGGSGELFF. CDR3 coding DNA: TGCGCCAGCAGCCTGGGACTAGCGGGAGGTTCCGGGGAGCTGTTTTTT.

V gene TRBV5-1 combines with J gene TRBJ1-2; D unresolved. CDR1 SGHRS and CDR2 YFSETQ come from the germline V gene. V was pared by 5 bases and J by 0 bases, with 14 bases between. This CDR3 region has 15 residues. Written as DNA, the CDR3 is TGCGCCAGCAGTTCTCACCCTATGGCTAACTATGGCTACACCTTC. Its translation is CASSSHPMANYGYTF.

The chain uses TRBV19 and TRBJ2-1; D remains unclear. There are 17 residues in the CDR3. Trimming removed 1 base at V and 2 bases at J, with 15 bases between. Germline values: CDR1 LNHDA, CDR2 SQIVND (reference sequence). In DNA, the CDR3 is TGTGCCAGTAGTATAGGCGGTCCAGCACCTACCTACAATGAGCAGTTCTTC. Its translation: CASSIGGPAPTYNEQFF.

This rearrangement joins TRBV7-2 to TRBJ1-6; TRBD1 is a possible D gene (6 bases). This CDR3 has 15 residues. CDR1 is SGHTA and CDR2 is FQGNSA in the germline V gene. With 5 bases removed from V and 13 bases from J, the gap between germline ends came to 21 bases. CDR3 sequence: CASSPDRGGRLPLHF. The CDR3 DNA is TGTGCCAGCAGCCCCGATCGAGGGGGTAGGCTCCCCCTCCACTTT. The full variable domain, completed using reference TRBV7-2 and TRBJ1-6, is GAGVSQSPSNKVTEKGKDVELRCDPISGHTALYWYRQSLGQGLEFLIYFQGNSAPDKSGLPSDRFSAERTGGSVSTLTIQRTQQEDSAVYLCASSPDRGGRLPLHFGNGTRLTVT.

The table lists this clone with a count of one. The chain combines TRBV6-1 with TRBJ2-4; D unresolved. Trimming pared 1 base from V and 1 base from J, leaving 11 bases between. The CDR3 consists of 16 residues. Germline V CDR1 and CDR2: MNHNS, SASEGT. CDR3: CASSEDDQRAKNIQYF. CDR3 DNA: TGTGCCAGCAGTGAAGACGACCAGAGGGCCAAAAACATTCAGTACTTC.

The gene calls are TRBV6-1 and TRBJ2-5; no definite D call. V was cut by 11 bases and J by 4 bases, with 17 bases left in between. Germline V CDR1 and CDR2: MNHNS, SASEGT. The CDR3 totals 13 residues. The CDR3 sequence: CAVTLRAGETQYF. The CDR3 DNA sequence: TGTGCCGTCACGCTGCGAGCCGGAGAGACCCAGTACTTC.

The J gene is TRBJ1-6, the V gene TRBV7-8; a weak D match, TRBD1 (6 bases). Trimming pared 4 bases from V and 9 bases from J, leaving 13 bases between. Germline CDR1 reads SGHVS; CDR2 reads FQNEAQ. This CDR3 has 14 amino acids. In DNA form, the CDR3 reads TGTGCCAGCAGCTACAGGGCTAACAGTTCACCCCTCCACTTT. Residues: CASSYRANSSPLHF.

V gene TRBV6-5 combines with J gene TRBJ2-1; 13 bases are shared with TRBD2. Germline V gives CDR1 MNHEY, CDR2 SVGAGI. With V trimmed by 5 bases and J by 7 bases, 5 bases remained unmatched. The CDR3 runs 15 residues. This chain's CDR3 is CASSRTSGGQNEQFF. CDR3 bases: TGTGCCAGCAGTCGGACTAGCGGGGGACAAAATGAGCAGTTCTTC.